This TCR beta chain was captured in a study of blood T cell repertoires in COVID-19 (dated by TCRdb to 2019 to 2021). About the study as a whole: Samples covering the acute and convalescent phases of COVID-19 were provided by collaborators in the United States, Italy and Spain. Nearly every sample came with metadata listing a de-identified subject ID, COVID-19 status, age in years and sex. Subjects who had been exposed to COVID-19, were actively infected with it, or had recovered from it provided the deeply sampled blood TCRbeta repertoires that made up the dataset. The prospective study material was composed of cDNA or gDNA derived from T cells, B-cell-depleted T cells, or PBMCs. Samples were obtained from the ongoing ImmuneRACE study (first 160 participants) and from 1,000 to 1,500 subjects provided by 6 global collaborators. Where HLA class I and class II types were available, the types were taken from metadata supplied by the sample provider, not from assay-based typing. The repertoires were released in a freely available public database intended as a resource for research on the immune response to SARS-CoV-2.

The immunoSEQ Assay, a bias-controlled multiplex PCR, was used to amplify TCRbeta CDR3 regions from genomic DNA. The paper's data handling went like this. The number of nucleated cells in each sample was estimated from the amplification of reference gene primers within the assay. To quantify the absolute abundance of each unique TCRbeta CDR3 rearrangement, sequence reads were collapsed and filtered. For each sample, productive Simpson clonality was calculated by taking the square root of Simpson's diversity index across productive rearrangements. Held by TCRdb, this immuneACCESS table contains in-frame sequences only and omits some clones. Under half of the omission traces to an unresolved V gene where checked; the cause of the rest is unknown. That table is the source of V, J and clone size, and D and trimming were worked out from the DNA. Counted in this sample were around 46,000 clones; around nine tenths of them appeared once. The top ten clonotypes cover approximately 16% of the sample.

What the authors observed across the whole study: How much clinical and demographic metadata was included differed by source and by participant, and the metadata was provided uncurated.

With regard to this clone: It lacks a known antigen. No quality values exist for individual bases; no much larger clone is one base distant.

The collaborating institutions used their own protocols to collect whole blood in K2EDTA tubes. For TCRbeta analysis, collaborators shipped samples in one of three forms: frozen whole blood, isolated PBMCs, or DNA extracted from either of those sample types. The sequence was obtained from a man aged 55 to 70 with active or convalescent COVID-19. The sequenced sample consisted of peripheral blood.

The nucleotide sequence reads TGCGCCAGCAGCCCCCCGGCCGGGATGGGAGAGCAGTACTTC. This codes for CASSPPAGMGEQYF. The chain was built from TRBV5-1 and TRBJ2-7; 5 matching bases give a weak D call of TRBD2. Trimming at the junction amounts to 4 bases on V and 7 bases on J, and the germline ends lie 18 bases apart. From the germline V gene, CDR1 is SGHRS and CDR2 is YFSETQ. Reading from cysteine to phenylalanine, the CDR3 counts 14 amino acids. Of the read, only the CDR3 DNA is kept; its 42 bases are in frame from base 1.